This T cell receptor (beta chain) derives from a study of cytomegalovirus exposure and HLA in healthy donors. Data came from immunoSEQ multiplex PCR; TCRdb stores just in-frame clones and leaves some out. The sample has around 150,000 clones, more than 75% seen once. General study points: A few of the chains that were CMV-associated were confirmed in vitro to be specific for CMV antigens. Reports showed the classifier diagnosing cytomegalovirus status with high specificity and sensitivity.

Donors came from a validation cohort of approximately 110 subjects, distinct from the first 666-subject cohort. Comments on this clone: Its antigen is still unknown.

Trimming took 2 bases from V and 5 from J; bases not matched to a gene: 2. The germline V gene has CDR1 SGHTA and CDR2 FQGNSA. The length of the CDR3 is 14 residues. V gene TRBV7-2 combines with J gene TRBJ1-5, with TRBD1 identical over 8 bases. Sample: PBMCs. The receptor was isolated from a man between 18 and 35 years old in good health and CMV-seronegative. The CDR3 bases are TGTGCCAGCAGCTTATTACAGGGGGATCAGCCCCAGCATTTT. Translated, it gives CASSLLQGDQPQHF.